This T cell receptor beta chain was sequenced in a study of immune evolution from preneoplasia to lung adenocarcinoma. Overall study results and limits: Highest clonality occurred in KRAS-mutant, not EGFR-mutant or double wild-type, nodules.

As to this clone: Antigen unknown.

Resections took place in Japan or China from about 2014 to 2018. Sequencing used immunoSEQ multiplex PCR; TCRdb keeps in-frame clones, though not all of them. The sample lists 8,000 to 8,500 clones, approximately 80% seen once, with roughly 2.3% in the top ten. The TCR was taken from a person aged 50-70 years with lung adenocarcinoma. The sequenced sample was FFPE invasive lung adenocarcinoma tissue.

CDR3 bases: TGTGCCAGCAGCTTCGGGGGGGCTGCTAATGAAAAACTGTTTTTT. It yields the protein CASSFGGAANEKLFF. The V call is TRBV5-6, the J call TRBJ1-4, with D possibly matching TRBD1 (6 bases). Trimming removed 2 bases from V and 3 bases from J, with 11 bases in between. CDR1 is SGHDT and CDR2 is YYEEEE in the germline V gene. The CDR3 loop spans 15 amino acids.